This T cell receptor beta chain stems from a study of T-cell reconstitution after alpha-beta-depleted transplantation in children. This clonotype was seen repeatedly, ten times or more. Preparation of the TCRbeta library was carried out with unique molecular identifiers. TCRdb reprocessed the PCR reads via MiXCR and lists one record per CDR3 protein. The data contain 300,000 or so distinct CDR3 sequences, approximately 9.8% of them singletons. The clonotype originates from a human donor who donated a stem cell graft to a child with SCID. The sample consisted of PBMCs from the stem cell graft donor, taken from the stem cell graft.

Written as DNA, the CDR3 is TGTGCCAGCAGTTACCGGATAGGCTCCCTAGTGAACACTGAAGCTTTCTTT. This codes for CASSYRIGSLVNTEAFF. The V call is TRBV6-5, the J call TRBJ1-1; D gene ambiguous. Trimming took off 2 bases at V and 0 bases at J, with 16 bases between the two ends. The CDR3 totals 17 residues. Germline values: CDR1 MNHEY, CDR2 SVGAGI.